Listed here are 15 T cell receptor beta chains from one sample, sequenced in a study of blood T cell repertoires in COVID-19. Assay: immunoSEQ multiplex PCR; the TCRdb copy retains only in-frame clones and omits some. Counted here are more than 150,000 clones, about 84% occurring once; the ten biggest clones make up approximately 7.1%. The sample comprised peripheral blood. The receptors here all came from a human donor in a cohort sampled during active COVID-19.

The rearrangement uses TRBV6-7 and TRBJ2-1; 7 bases line up with TRBD2. Being an ORF, TRBV6-7 has a function that is uncertain. The CDR3 runs 18 residues. The trim removed 2 bases at V and 0 bases at J, leaving 10 bases unmatched. The CDR3 DNA reads TGTGCCAGCAGTTACGCGGCGGTCGGGGGGAGCTCCTACAATGAGCAGTTCTTC. It codes for CASSYAAVGGSSYNEQFF.

The chain uses TRBV19 and TRBJ2-2, with D possibly TRBD2 on 5 matching bases. Germline CDR1 reads LNHDA; CDR2 reads SQIVND (reference sequence). The CDR3 extends over 14 amino acids. V was pared by 4 bases and J by 1 base, with 7 bases between. CDR3 DNA sequence: TGTGCCAGTAGTACCGGACTGAACACCGGGGAGCTGTTTTTT. Protein sequence: CASSTGLNTGELFF.

CDR3 loop: CASSILSGGRNTEAFF. CDR3 DNA sequence: TGTGCCAGTAGTATCCTTAGCGGGGGCCGGAACACTGAAGCTTTCTTT. The V and J genes are TRBV19 and TRBJ1-1, with D possibly TRBD1 on 6 matching bases. V shed 3 bases and J shed 1 base, with 15 bases lying between them. CDR3 size: 16 residues. The V gene's germline CDR1 is LNHDA and CDR2 SQIVND (reference sequence). Full variable domain (missing parts from reference TRBV19 and TRBJ1-1): DGGITQSPKYLFRKEGQNVTLSCEQNLNHDAMYWYRQDPGQGLRLIYYSQIVNDFQKGDIAEGYSVSREKKESFPLTVTSAQKNPTAFYLCASSILSGGRNTEAFFGQGTRLTVV.

The chain combines TRBV6-5 with TRBJ2-7, with 9 bases identical to TRBD1. The CDR3 spans 15 residues. CDR1 and CDR2 from the germline V gene are MNHEY and SVGAGI. J was trimmed by 6 bases and V by 8 bases; bases with no gene match: 14. CDR3 nucleotides: TGTGCCAGCCCTCCCCCGGACAGGGGCACCGTCGAGCAGTACTTC. It encodes CASPPPDRGTVEQYF.

The chain couples TRBV28 to TRBJ1-6, with 9 bases that match TRBD1. Unmatched junction bases numbered 22, after V lost 6 bases and J lost 7 bases. The CDR3 consists of 20 residues. In germline, CDR1 is MDHEN, CDR2 SYDVKM. CDR3 amino acids: CASSTFWETGGLDSNSPLHF. The CDR3 DNA is TGTGCCAGCAGCACGTTTTGGGAGACAGGGGGTCTTGACTCCAATTCACCCCTCCACTTT. The whole variable domain, remainder taken from reference TRBV28 and TRBJ1-6, is DVKVTQSSRYLVKRTGEKVFLECVQDMDHENMFWYRQDPGLGLRLIYFSYDVKMKEKGDIPEGYSVSREKKERFSLILESASTNQTSMYLCASSTFWETGGLDSNSPLHFGNGTRLTVT.

The V call is TRBV6-5, the J call TRBJ2-5; D gene uncertain. V lost 4 bases to trimming and J lost 4 bases, with 4 bases between them. The germline gives CDR1 MNHEY, CDR2 SVGAGI. The CDR3 contains 11 residues. CDR3 DNA sequence: TGTGCCAGCAGTTCCCTAGAGACCCAGTACTTC. This sequence encodes CASSSLETQYF.

The rearrangement links TRBV6-1 to TRBJ1-6; D unresolved. Germline V gene sequence: CDR1 MNHNS, CDR2 SASEGT. CDR3 length: 15 residues. Trimming took off 1 base at V and 6 bases at J, with 10 bases between the two ends. The CDR3 coding sequence is TGTGCCAGCAGTGAAGGGCCAGTTCGTAATTCACCCCTCCACTTT. Protein: CASSEGPVRNSPLHF.

This chain joins TRBV4-1 and TRBJ2-2; 7 positions match TRBD1. This CDR3 spans 16 amino acids. The ends lost 7 bases at V and 7 bases at J; junction bases unmatched: 15. The germline V gene encodes CDR1 MGHRA and CDR2 YSYEKL. CDR3 coding DNA: TGCGCCAGCACCCCGGATTCGGCAGGGGGATTCGGGGAGCTGTTTTTT. It encodes CASTPDSAGGFGELFF.

The chain has TRBV4-1 and TRBJ2-1; 10 bases fit TRBD2. The CDR3 spans 16 residues. The V gene end was trimmed by 4 bases and the J gene end by 4 bases; junction bases not matched to a gene: 7. CDR1 and CDR2 from the germline V gene are MGHRA and YSYEKL. CDR3 residues: CASSLSSGGPYNEQFF. In DNA, the CDR3 is TGCGCCAGCAGCCTTAGTAGCGGGGGGCCTTACAATGAGCAGTTCTTC.

J is TRBJ2-5 and V is TRBV4-2, with 8 bases identical to TRBD1. The CDR3 spans 18 residues. Looked up from germline, CDR1 is LGHNA and CDR2 is YNFKEQ. V trimming: 3 bases; J trimming: 5 bases; junction bases outside the gene matches: 17. The CDR3 loop is CASSQRPGGEFLVETQYF. CDR3 in DNA: TGTGCCAGCAGCCAGAGGCCAGGGGGCGAATTTTTAGTGGAGACCCAGTACTTC.

The V and J genes are TRBV9 and TRBJ1-2; no definite D call. Germline-derived CDR1 and CDR2 are SGDLS and YYNGEE. V was cut by 4 bases and J by 2 bases, with 12 bases left in between. This CDR3 region has 14 residues. The CDR3 spells CASSSPPGNYGYTF. Written as DNA, the CDR3 is TGTGCCAGCAGCTCTCCCCCCGGGAACTATGGCTACACCTTC. Based on the CDR3 plus reference TRBV9 and TRBJ1-2, the full variable domain is DSGVTQTPKHLITATGQRVTLRCSPRSGDLSVYWYQQSLDQGLQFLIQYYNGEERAKGNILERFSAQQFPDLHSELNLSSLELGDSALYFCASSSPPGNYGYTFGSGTRLTVV.

The chain carries TRBV30 and TRBJ2-2; a possible D gene is TRBD2 (6 bases). CDR3 length equals 14 residues. CDR1 and CDR2 (germline): GTSNPN, SVGIG (reference sequence). V shed 3 bases and J shed 4 bases, with 12 bases lying between them. This CDR3 reads CAWSHRGSTGELFF. CDR3 nucleotide sequence: TGTGCCTGGAGCCATCGGGGGAGCACCGGGGAGCTGTTTTTT.

This clone was detected once. The chain employs TRBV30 and TRBJ2-1, with TRBD1 matching 8 bases. V was pared by 0 bases and J by 5 bases, with 6 bases of the junction left unmatched. Germline loops: CDR1 GTSNPN, CDR2 SVGIG (reference sequence). The CDR3 runs to 15 residues. The CDR3 is CAWSVPDRANNEQFF. The CDR3, as DNA: TGTGCCTGGAGTGTACCGGACAGGGCCAACAATGAGCAGTTCTTC.

The CDR3 nucleotides read TGTGCCAGCAGCTTAGGCCGAGAGGGGAGGAATCAGCCCCAGCATTTT. Its protein product is CASSLGREGRNQPQHF. The V call is TRBV13, the J call TRBJ1-5, with a tentative D call TRBD1 (5 bases). V gave up 0 bases and J gave up 4 bases, with 13 bases separating them. The CDR3 covers 16 residues. Germline assignment: CDR1 PRHDT and CDR2 FYEKMQ (reference sequence).

The chain joins TRBV10-3 to TRBJ1-4; D remains unclear. Between the trimmed V and J ends, which lost 2 bases and 0 bases, there was a span of 7 bases. CDR3 size: 15 residues. Germline V lookup: CDR1 ENHRY, CDR2 SYGVKD. The CDR3 spells CAISETTPTNEKLFF. The DNA for the CDR3 is TGTGCCATCAGTGAGACAACCCCAACTAATGAAAAACTGTTTTTT.